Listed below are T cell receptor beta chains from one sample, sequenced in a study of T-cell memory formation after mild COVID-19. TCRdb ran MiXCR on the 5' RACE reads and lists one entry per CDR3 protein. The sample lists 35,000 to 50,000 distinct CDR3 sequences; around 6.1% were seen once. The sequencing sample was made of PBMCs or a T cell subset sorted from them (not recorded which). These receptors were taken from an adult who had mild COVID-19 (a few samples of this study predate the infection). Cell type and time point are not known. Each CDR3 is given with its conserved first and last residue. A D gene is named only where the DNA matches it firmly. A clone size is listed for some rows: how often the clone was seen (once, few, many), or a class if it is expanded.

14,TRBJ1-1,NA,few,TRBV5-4,CASSYDRLNTEAFF,TGTGCCAGCAGCTACGACAGGTTGAACACTGAAGCTTTCTTT
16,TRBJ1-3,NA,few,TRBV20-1,CSASLLGGVGGNTIYF,TGCAGTGCTAGCCTACTTGGTGGGGTGGGCGGAAACACCATATATTTT
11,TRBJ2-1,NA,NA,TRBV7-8,CASMGYNEQFF,TGTGCCAGCATGGGATACAATGAGCAGTTCTTC
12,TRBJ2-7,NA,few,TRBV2,CASRDSPYEQYF,TGTGCCAGCAGGGACTCCCCCTACGAGCAGTACTTC
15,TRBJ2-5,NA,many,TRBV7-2,CASRDWIGGGETQYF,TGTGCCAGCAGGGATTGGATCGGGGGCGGAGAGACCCAGTACTTC
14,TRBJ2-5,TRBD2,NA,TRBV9,CASSVGGRGETQYF,TGTGCCAGCAGCGTAGGAGGGAGGGGAGAGACCCAGTACTTC
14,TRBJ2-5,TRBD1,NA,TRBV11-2,CASSLDRLQETQYF,TGTGCCAGCAGCTTGGACAGGTTACAAGAGACCCAGTACTTC
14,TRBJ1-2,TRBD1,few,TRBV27,CASSPLDRAYGYTF,TGTGCCAGCAGTCCCCTGGACAGGGCCTATGGCTACACCTTC
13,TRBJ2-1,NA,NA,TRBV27,CASSPTGYNEQFF,TGTGCCAGCAGTCCGACAGGTTACAATGAGCAGTTCTTC
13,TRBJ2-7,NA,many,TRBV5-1,CASSPTTGREQYF,TGCGCCAGCAGCCCGACCACAGGTCGGGAGCAGTACTTC
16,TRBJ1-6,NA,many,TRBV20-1,CSALPGYPGPNSPLHF,TGCAGCGCACTACCAGGTTATCCAGGGCCAAATTCACCCCTCCACTTT
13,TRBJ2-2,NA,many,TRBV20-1,CSAIHTNTGELFF,TGCAGTGCTATCCATACGAACACCGGGGAGCTGTTTTTT
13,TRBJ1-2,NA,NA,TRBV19,CASSITTSDGYTF,TGTGCCAGTAGTATAACCACATCTGATGGCTACACCTTC
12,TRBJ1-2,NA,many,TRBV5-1,CASGPLGDGYTF,TGCGCCAGCGGCCCCCTAGGGGATGGCTACACCTTC
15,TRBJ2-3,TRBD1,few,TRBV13,CASSRDRGMTDTQYF,TGTGCCAGCAGCCGGGACAGGGGGATGACAGATACGCAGTATTTT
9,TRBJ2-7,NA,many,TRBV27,CAAGYEQYF,TGTGCCGCCGGGTACGAGCAGTACTTC
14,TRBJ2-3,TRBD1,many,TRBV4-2,CASSLPGTGDTQYF,TGTGCCAGCAGCCTACCCGGGACAGGGGATACGCAGTATTTT
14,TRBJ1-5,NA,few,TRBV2,CASSERQLDQPQHF,TGTGCCAGCAGTGAAAGGCAGCTTGATCAGCCCCAGCATTTT
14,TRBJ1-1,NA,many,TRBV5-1,CASSSYLGESEAFF,TGCGCCAGCAGCTCTTACCTCGGAGAGTCTGAAGCTTTCTTT
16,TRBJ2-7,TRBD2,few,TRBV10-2,CASSDPAGSGRYEQYF,TGCGCCAGCAGTGACCCCGCCGGTAGCGGGAGGTACGAGCAGTACTTC
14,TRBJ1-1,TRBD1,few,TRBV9,CASTRTGADTEAFF,TGTGCCAGCACCAGGACAGGGGCGGACACTGAAGCTTTCTTT
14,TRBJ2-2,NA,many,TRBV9,CASSVAPNTGELFF,TGTGCCAGCAGCGTAGCACCTAACACCGGGGAGCTGTTTTTT
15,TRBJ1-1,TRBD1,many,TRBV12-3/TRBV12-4,CASSATGGGNTEAFF,TGTGCCAGCAGTGCCACAGGGGGCGGGAACACTGAAGCTTTCTTT
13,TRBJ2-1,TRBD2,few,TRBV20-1,CSAREAGGPEQFF,TGCAGTGCTAGAGAAGCGGGGGGACCAGAGCAGTTCTTC
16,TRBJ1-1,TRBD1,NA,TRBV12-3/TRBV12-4,CASSSGQGGIDTEAFF,TGTGCCAGCAGTTCGGGACAGGGGGGGATCGACACTGAAGCTTTCTTT
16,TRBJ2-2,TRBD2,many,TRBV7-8,CASSFNSGRDTGELFF,TGTGCCAGCAGCTTTAATAGCGGGAGGGACACCGGGGAGCTGTTTTTT
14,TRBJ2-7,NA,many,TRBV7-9,CASSLEAGNYEQYF,TGTGCCAGCAGCTTAGAGGCCGGAAACTACGAGCAGTACTTC
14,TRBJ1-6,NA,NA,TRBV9,CASSPRSAASPLHF,TGTGCCAGCAGCCCTAGGTCAGCGGCTTCACCCCTCCACTTT
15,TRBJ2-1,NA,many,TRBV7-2,CASSQGWGLRNEQFF,TGTGCCAGCAGTCAAGGATGGGGCCTTAGAAATGAGCAGTTCTTC
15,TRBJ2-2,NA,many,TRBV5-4,CASSGGGGRTGELFF,TGTGCCAGCAGCGGAGGGGGCGGGAGGACCGGGGAGCTGTTTTTT
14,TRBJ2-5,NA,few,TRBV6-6,CASSRPPGMETQYF,TGTGCCAGCAGTCGACCCCCGGGGATGGAGACCCAGTACTTC
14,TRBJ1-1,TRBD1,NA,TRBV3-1,CASSRGQGSTEAFF,TGTGCCAGCAGCCGCGGACAGGGGAGTACTGAAGCTTTCTTT
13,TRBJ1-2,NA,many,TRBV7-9,CASSTDGPYGYTF,TGTGCCAGCAGCACCGACGGACCCTATGGCTACACCTTC
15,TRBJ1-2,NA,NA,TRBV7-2,CASSPRQRQNYGYTF,TGTGCCAGCAGCCCCAGGCAACGACAGAACTATGGCTACACCTTC
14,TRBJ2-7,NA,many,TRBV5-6,CASSLARQSYEQYF,TGTGCCAGCAGCTTGGCAAGGCAGTCCTACGAGCAGTACTTC
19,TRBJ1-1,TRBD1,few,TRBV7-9,CASSFPISGTDTKNTEAFF,TGTGCCAGCAGCTTTCCCATCTCCGGGACAGACACAAAGAACACTGAAGCTTTCTTT
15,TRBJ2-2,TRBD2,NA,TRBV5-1,CASSRLAAGTGELFF,TGCGCCAGCAGCAGACTAGCGGCGGGCACCGGGGAGCTGTTTTTT
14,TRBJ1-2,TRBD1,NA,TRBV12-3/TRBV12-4,CASSFRQGNYGYTF,TGTGCCAGCAGTTTTAGACAGGGGAACTATGGCTACACCTTC
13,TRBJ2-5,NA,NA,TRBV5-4,CASSTQGKETQYF,TGTGCCAGCAGTACTCAGGGGAAGGAGACCCAGTACTTC
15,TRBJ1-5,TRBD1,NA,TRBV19,CASSIRRGQHQPQHF,TGTGCCAGTAGTATCCGCAGGGGGCAACACCAGCCCCAGCATTTT
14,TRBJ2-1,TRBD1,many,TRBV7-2,CASSLLGQGYEQFF,TGTGCCAGCAGCTTACTCGGACAGGGCTATGAGCAGTTCTTC
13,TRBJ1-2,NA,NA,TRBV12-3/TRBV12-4,CASRPSGGGGYTF,TGTGCCAGCAGGCCTTCCGGGGGAGGGGGCTACACCTTC
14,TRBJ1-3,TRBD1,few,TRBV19,CASSLRDRRNTIYF,TGTGCCAGTAGTCTCCGGGACAGAAGAAACACCATATATTTT
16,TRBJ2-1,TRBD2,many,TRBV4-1,CASSQIRTSGAPEQFF,TGCGCCAGCAGCCAGATCCGGACTAGCGGGGCCCCTGAGCAGTTCTTC
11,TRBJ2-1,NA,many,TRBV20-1,CSASLGPRGFF,TGCAGTGCTAGCCTCGGGCCGAGGGGGTTCTTC
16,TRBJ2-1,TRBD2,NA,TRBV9,CASSSRTSGVRNEQFF,TGTGCCAGCAGCTCCCGGACTAGCGGGGTTCGGAATGAGCAGTTCTTC
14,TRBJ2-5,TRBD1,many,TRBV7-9,CASSWGQGQETQYF,TGTGCCAGCAGCTGGGGACAGGGCCAAGAGACCCAGTACTTC
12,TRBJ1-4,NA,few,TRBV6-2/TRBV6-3,CASSWNYEKLFF,TGTGCCAGCAGTTGGAATTATGAAAAACTGTTTTTT
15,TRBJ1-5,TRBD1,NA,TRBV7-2,CASSSRQGGNQPQHF,TGTGCCAGCAGCTCCCGACAGGGGGGCAATCAGCCCCAGCATTTT
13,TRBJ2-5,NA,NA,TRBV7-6,CASNPPNQETQYF,TGTGCCAGCAACCCTCCAAACCAAGAGACCCAGTACTTC
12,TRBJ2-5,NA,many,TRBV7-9,CASSLALGTQYF,TGTGCCAGCAGCTTAGCGTTGGGGACCCAGTACTTC
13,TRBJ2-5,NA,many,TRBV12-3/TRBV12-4,CASRLTVQETQYF,TGTGCCAGCCGCCTGACAGTTCAAGAGACCCAGTACTTC
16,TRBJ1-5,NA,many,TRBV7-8,CASSFEPEVKGQPQHF,TGTGCCAGCAGCTTCGAGCCAGAAGTTAAAGGTCAGCCCCAGCATTTT
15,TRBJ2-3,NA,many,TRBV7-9,CASSPIWGLADTQYF,TGTGCCAGCAGCCCCATTTGGGGGTTGGCAGATACGCAGTATTTT